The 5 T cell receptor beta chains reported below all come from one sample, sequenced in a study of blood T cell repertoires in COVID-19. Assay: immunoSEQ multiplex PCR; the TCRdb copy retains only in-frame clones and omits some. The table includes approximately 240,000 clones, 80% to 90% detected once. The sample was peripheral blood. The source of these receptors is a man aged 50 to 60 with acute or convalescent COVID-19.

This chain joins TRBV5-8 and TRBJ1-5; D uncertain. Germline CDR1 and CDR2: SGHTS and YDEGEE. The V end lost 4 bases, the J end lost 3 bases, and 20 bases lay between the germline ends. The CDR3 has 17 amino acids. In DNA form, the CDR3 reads TGTGCCAGCAGCCGGTGGGCACAGATCCCGGTCAATCAGCCCCAGCATTTT. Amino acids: CASSRWAQIPVNQPQHF.

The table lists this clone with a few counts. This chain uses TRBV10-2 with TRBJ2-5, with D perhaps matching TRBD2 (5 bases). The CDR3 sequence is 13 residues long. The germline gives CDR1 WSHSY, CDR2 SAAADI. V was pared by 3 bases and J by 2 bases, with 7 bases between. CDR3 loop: CASSEERQETQYF. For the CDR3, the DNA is TGCGCCAGCAGTGAAGAGCGGCAAGAGACCCAGTACTTC.

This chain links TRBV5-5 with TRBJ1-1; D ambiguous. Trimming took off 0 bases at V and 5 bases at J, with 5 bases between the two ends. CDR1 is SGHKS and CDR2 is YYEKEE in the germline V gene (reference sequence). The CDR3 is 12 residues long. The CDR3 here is CASSLVMTEAFF. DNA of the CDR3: TGTGCCAGCAGCTTGGTTATGACTGAAGCTTTCTTT.

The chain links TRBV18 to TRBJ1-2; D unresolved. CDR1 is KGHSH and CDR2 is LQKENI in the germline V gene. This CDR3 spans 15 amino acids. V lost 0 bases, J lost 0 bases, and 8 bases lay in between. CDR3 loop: CASSPPPGANYGYTF. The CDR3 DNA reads TGTGCCAGCTCACCACCTCCAGGCGCTAACTATGGCTACACCTTC.

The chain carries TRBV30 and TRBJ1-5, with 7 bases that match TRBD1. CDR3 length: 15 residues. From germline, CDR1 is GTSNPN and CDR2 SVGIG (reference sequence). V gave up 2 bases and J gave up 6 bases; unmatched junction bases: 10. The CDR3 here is CAWSRGQVSAQPQHF. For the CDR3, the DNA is TGTGCCTGGAGTCGCGGACAGGTCTCAGCTCAGCCCCAGCATTTT.